The source of this T cell receptor beta chain is a study of shared clonotypes between healthy human individuals. Sequencing used immunoSEQ multiplex PCR; TCRdb keeps in-frame clones, though not all of them. The sample has 1.6 million or so clones; over 95% are singletons. Healthy HIV-negative adults with no recent acute infections or vaccinations were recruited as donors. V gave up 1 base and J gave up 4 bases; unmatched junction bases: 12. The germline V gene has CDR1 MNHNS and CDR2 SASEGT. This CDR3 is built from 18 residues. The J gene is TRBJ2-2, the V gene TRBV6-1; TRBD2 agrees at 7 bases. Sequencing was carried out using naive CD4+ T cells sorted from blood. Subset denoted: CD45RA+ positively selected. This receptor was obtained from a young man in good health. In DNA, the CDR3 is TGTGCCAGCAGTGAAGTAGGTGAGAGGGCTAGCGGCACCGGGGAGCTGTTTTTT. It is translated as CASSEVGERASGTGELFF.